Sequencing of this T cell receptor beta chain was carried out in a study of cytomegalovirus exposure and HLA in healthy donors. 60 Vbeta and 13 Jbeta primers were used in PCR. Sequencing used immunoSEQ multiplex PCR; TCRdb keeps in-frame clones, though not all of them. The table lists a few hundred thousand clones, 77% of them singletons. CDR1 SGHRS and CDR2 YFSETQ come from the germline V gene. The CDR3 loop spans 15 amino acids. Trimming took 3 bases from V and 1 from J; bases not matched to a gene: 2. Study-wide findings and caveats: Using the classifier, cytomegalovirus status was reportedly diagnosed with high specificity and sensitivity. Overall, approximately 180 TCR beta chains were annotated as cytomegalovirus-associated.

Concerning this clone itself: Its antigen is not known.

The sequenced material came from PBMCs. The chain couples TRBV5-1 to TRBJ1-1; 11 bases fit TRBD1. This receptor was obtained from a woman in her fifties or sixties in good health and CMV-seropositive. Written as DNA, the CDR3 is TGCGCCAGCAGCTGGACAGGGGGCGGGAACACTGAAGCTTTCTTT. Its translation: CASSWTGGGNTEAFF.